This T cell receptor (beta chain) was profiled in a study of T cells after yellow fever vaccination. Regarding this clonotype: Its antigen remains unknown.

The germline V gene encodes CDR1 SGHDT and CDR2 YYEEEE. V trimming: 0 bases; J trimming: 9 bases; junction bases outside the gene matches: 7. The CDR3 consists of 14 residues. Study-wide results and caveats: Booster samples showed a return of most primary-vaccination clones (around 95% CD4, about 88% CD8).

TCRdb redid the calling of the 5' RACE reads with MiXCR, one entry per CDR3 protein. The table records more than 300,000 distinct CDR3 sequences, around 10% of them present only once. The chain employs TRBV5-6 and TRBJ2-3, with TRBD1 matching over 7 bases. Sequencing was performed on CD4+ T cells sorted from PBMCs, taken 45 days after the yellow fever booster vaccination. This clonotype originated in a young man who received the YFV17D yellow fever vaccine. The CDR3 protein is CASSLARQGDTQYF. In nucleotides, the CDR3 is TGTGCCAGCAGCTTGGCCCGGCAGGGGGACACGCAGTATTTT.